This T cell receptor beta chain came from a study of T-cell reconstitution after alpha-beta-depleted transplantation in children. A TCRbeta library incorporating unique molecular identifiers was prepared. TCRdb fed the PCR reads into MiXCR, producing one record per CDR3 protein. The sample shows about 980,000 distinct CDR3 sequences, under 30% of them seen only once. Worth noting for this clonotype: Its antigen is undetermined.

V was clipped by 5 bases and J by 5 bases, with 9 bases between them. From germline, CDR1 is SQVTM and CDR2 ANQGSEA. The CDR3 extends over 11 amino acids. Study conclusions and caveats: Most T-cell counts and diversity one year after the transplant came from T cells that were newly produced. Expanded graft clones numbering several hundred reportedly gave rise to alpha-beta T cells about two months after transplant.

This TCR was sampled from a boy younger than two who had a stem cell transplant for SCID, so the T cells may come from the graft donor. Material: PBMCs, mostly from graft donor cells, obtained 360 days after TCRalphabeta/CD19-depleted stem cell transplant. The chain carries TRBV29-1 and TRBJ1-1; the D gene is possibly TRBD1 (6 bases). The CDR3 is CSVNRVTEAFF. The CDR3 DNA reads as TGCAGCGTTAACAGGGTGACTGAAGCTTTCTTT.